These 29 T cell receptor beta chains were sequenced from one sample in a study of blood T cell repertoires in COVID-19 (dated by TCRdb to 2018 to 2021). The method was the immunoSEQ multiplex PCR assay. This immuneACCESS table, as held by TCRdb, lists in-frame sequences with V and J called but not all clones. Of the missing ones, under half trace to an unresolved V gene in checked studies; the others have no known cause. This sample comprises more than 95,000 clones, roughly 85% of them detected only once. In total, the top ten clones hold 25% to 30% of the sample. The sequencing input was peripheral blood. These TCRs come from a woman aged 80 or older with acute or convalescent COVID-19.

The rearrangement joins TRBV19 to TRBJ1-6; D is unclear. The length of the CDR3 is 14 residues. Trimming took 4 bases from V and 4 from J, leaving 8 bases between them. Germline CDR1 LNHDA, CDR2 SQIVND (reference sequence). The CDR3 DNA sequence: TGTGCCAGTAGTAGCGCAACTTATAATTCACCCCTCCACTTT. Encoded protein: CASSSATYNSPLHF. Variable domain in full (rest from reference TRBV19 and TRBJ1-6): DGGITQSPKYLFRKEGQNVTLSCEQNLNHDAMYWYRQDPGQGLRLIYYSQIVNDFQKGDIAEGYSVSREKKESFPLTVTSAQKNPTAFYLCASSSATYNSPLHFGNGTRLTVT.

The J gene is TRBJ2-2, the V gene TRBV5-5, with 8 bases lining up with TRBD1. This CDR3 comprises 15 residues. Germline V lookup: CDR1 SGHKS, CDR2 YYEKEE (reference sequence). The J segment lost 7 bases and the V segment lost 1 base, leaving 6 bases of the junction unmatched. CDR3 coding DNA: TGTGCCAGCAGCTTGTCTGCAGGGGGCCACGGGGAGCTGTTTTTT. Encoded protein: CASSLSAGGHGELFF.

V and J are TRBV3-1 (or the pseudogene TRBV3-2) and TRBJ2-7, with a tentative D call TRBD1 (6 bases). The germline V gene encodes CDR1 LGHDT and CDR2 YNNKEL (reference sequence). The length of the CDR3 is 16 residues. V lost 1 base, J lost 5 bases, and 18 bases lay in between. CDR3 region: CASSQGTVLGFDEQYF. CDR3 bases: TGTGCCAGCAGCCAAGGGACAGTCCTGGGCTTCGACGAGCAGTACTTC.

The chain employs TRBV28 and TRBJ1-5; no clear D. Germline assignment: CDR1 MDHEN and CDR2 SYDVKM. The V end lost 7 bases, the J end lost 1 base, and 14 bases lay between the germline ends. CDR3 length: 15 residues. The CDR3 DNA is TGTGCCAGCACGAGGTTTCAAAGCAGCAATCAGCCCCAGCATTTT. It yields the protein CASTRFQSSNQPQHF.

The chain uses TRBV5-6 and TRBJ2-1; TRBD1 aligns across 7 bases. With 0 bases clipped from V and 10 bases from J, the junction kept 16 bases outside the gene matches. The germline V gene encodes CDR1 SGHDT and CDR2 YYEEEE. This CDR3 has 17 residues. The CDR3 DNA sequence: TGTGCCAGCAGCTTGGGGGGACAGAACCCTACGTTGGACGAGCAGTTCTTC. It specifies CASSLGGQNPTLDEQFF.

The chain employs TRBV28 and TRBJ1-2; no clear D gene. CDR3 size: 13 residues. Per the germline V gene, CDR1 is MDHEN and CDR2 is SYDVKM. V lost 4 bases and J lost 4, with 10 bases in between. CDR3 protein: CASSSQATYGYTF. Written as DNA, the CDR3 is TGTGCCAGCAGTTCGCAGGCGACCTATGGCTACACCTTC.

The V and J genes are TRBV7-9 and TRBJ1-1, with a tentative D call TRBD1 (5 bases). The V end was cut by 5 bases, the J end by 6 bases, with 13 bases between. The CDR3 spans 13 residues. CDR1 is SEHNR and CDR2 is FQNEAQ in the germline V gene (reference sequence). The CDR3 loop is CASSQGGTAEAFF. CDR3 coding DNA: TGTGCCAGCAGCCAGGGTGGAACGGCTGAAGCTTTCTTT.

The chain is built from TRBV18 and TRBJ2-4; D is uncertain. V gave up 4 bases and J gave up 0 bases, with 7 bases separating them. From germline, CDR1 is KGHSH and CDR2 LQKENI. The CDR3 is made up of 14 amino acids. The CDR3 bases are TGTGCCAGCTCACTGGAGTTAGCCAAAAACATTCAGTACTTC. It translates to CASSLELAKNIQYF.

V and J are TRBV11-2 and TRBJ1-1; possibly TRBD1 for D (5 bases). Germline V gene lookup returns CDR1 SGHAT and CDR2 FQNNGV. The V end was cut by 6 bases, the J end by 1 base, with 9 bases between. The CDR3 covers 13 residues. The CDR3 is CASSGGANTEAFF. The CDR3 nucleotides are TGTGCCAGCAGTGGAGGGGCGAACACTGAAGCTTTCTTT.

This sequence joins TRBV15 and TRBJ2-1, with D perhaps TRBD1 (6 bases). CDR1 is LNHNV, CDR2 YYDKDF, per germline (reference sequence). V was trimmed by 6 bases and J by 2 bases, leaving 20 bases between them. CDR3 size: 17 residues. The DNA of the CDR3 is TGTGCCACCAGTGATAACTTACAGGGTGACGCCTACAATGAGCAGTTCTTC. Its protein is CATSDNLQGDAYNEQFF.

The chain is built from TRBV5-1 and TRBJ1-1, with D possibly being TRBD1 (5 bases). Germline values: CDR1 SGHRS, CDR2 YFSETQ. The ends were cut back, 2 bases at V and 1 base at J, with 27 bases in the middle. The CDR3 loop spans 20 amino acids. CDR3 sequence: CASSFQVRRPRIGENTEAFF. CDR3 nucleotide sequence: TGCGCCAGCAGCTTCCAGGTTAGACGCCCGAGGATAGGGGAGAACACTGAAGCTTTCTTT.

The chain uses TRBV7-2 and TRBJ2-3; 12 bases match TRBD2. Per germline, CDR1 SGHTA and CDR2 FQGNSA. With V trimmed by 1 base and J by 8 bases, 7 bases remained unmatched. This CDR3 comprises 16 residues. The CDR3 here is CASSLDPGLAGRTQYF. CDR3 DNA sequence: TGTGCCAGCAGCTTAGATCCGGGACTAGCGGGCCGTACGCAGTATTTT.

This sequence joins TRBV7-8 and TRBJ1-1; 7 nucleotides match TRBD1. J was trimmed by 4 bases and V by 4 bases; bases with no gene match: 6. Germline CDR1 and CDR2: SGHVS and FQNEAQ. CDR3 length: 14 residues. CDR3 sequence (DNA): TGTGCCAGCAGCTACGGACAGGTATTCACTGAAGCTTTCTTT. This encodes CASSYGQVFTEAFF.

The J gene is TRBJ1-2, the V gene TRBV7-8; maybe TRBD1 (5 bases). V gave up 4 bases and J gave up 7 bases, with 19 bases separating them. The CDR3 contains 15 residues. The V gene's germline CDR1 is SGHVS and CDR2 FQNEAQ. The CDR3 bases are TGTGCCAGCAGCTACGGGGGAGACGGCCGCCGTGGCTACACCTTC. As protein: CASSYGGDGRRGYTF.

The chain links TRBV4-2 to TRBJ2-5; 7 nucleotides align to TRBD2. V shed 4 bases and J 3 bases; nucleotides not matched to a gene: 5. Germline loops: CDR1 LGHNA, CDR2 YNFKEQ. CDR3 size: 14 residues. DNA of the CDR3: TGTGCCAGCAGCCGGGGCGGGGGTGAAGAGACCCAGTACTTC. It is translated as CASSRGGGEETQYF.

Here the CDR3 reads CASSYSSGSSYNEQFF. The CDR3, as DNA: TGTGCCAGCAGTTACTCTTCGGGGAGCTCCTACAATGAGCAGTTCTTC. J is TRBJ2-1 and V is TRBV6-5; perhaps TRBD2 as D (5 bases). The germline V gene has CDR1 MNHEY and CDR2 SVGAGI. The CDR3 consists of 16 residues. Trimming took 0 bases from V and 0 from J, leaving 9 bases between them.

CDR3 loop: CASSPSGSGANVLTF. The CDR3 coding sequence is TGTGCCAGCTCACCGAGCGGCTCTGGGGCCAACGTCCTGACTTTC. V gene TRBV18 combines with J gene TRBJ2-6, with D possibly being TRBD2 (5 bases). The CDR3 loop spans 15 amino acids. Germline V CDR1 and CDR2: KGHSH, LQKENI. Deletions cut 3 bases from V and 0 bases from J, with 6 bases between.

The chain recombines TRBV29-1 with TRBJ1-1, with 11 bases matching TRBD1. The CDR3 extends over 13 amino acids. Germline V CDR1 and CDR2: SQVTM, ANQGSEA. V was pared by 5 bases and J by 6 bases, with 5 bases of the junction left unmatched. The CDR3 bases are TGCAGCGTTTTAGGACAGGGGGCCCCTGAAGCTTTCTTT. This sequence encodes CSVLGQGAPEAFF.

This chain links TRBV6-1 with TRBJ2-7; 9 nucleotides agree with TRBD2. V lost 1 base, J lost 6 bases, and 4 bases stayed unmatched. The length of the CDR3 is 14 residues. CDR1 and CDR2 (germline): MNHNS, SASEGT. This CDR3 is CASSEGVSGGEQYV. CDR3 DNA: TGTGCCAGCAGTGAAGGGGTTAGCGGGGGCGAGCAGTACGTC.

CDR3 in DNA: TGTGCCATCAGTAGCGAGGTGCGCACAGATACGCAGTATTTT. The encoded protein is CAISSEVRTDTQYF. The V gene is TRBV10-3, the J gene TRBJ2-3, with no clear D. The germline V gene encodes CDR1 ENHRY and CDR2 SYGVKD. The germline V and J ends were trimmed by 5 bases and 1 base, with 10 bases remaining between them. This CDR3 contains 14 residues.

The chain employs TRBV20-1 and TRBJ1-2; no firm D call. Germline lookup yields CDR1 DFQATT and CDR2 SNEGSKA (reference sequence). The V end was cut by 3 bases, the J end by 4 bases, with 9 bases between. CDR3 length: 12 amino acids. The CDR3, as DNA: TGCAGTGCTAGTTTTAGGAGCTATGGCTACACCTTC. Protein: CSASFRSYGYTF.

The CDR3 nucleotides are TGTGCCAGCTCACCGATGGGGCCCCGCAATCAGCCCCAGCATTTT. Its protein product is CASSPMGPRNQPQHF. The V and J genes are TRBV18 and TRBJ1-5, with a weak D call TRBD1 (5 bases). The germline CDR1 and CDR2 sequences are KGHSH and LQKENI. The CDR3 is made up of 15 amino acids. The germline V and J ends were trimmed by 3 bases and 2 bases, with 11 bases remaining between them.

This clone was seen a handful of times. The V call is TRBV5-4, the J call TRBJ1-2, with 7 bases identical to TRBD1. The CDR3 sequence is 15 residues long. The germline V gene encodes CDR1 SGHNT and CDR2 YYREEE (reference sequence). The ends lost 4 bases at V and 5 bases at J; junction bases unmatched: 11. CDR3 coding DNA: TGTGCCAGCAGCGGACCGGGACAGAGCGTTTATGGCTACACCTTC. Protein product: CASSGPGQSVYGYTF.

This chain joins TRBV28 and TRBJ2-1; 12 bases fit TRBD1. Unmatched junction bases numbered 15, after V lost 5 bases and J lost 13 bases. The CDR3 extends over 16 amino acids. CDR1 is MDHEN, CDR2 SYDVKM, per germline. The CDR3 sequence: CASSGGGQGASHNQFF. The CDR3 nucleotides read TGTGCCAGCAGTGGAGGGGGACAGGGGGCTTCCCACAACCAGTTCTTC. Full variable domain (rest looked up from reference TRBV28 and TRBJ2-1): DVKVTQSSRYLVKRTGEKVFLECVQDMDHENMFWYRQDPGLGLRLIYFSYDVKMKEKGDIPEGYSVSREKKERFSLILESASTNQTSMYLCASSGGGQGASHNQFFGPGTRLTVL.

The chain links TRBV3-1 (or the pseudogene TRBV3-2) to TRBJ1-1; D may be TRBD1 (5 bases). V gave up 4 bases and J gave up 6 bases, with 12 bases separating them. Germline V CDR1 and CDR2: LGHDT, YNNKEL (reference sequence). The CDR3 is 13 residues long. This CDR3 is CASSRLWGAEAFF. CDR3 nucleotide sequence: TGTGCCAGCAGCCGCCTCTGGGGGGCTGAAGCTTTCTTT.

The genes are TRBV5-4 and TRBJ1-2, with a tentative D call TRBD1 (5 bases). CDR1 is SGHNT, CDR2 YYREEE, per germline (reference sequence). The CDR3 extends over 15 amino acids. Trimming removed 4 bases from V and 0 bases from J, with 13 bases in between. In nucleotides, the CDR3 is TGTGCCAGCAGCCCGACAGACCTAGCTAACTATGGCTACACCTTC. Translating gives CASSPTDLANYGYTF.

Here the CDR3 DNA reads TGTGCCAGCAGCCAAGATAGGGGCCGGGCGAACACCGGGGAGCTGTTTTTT. This codes for CASSQDRGRANTGELFF. This chain links TRBV4-2 with TRBJ2-2; D may be TRBD1 (5 bases). CDR1 LGHNA and CDR2 YNFKEQ come from the germline V gene. The CDR3 sequence is 17 residues long. V was shortened by 0 bases and J by 0 bases, with 11 bases between the two germline ends.

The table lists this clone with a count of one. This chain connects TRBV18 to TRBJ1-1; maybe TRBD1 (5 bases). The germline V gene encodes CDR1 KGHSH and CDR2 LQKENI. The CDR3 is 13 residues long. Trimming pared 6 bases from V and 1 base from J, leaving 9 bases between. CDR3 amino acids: CASSGQPNTEAFF. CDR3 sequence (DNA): TGTGCCAGCTCCGGACAACCGAACACTGAAGCTTTCTTT.

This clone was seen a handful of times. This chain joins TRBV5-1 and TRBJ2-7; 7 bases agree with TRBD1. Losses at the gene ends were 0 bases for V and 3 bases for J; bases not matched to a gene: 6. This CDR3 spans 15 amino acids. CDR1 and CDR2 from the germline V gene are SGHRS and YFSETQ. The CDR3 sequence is CASSLGGTVFYEQYF. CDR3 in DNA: TGCGCCAGCAGCTTGGGTGGGACAGTGTTCTACGAGCAGTACTTC. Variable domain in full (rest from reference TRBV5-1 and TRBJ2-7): KAGVTQTPRYLIKTRGQQVTLSCSPISGHRSVSWYQQTPGQGLQFLFEYFSETQRNKGNFPGRFSGRQFSNSRSEMNVSTLELGDSALYLCASSLGGTVFYEQYFGPGTRLTVT.